A single sample gave rise to the 20 T cell receptor beta chains below, sequenced in a study of cytomegalovirus exposure and HLA in healthy donors. The PCR employed 60 Vbeta primers together with 13 Jbeta primers. The assay was immunoSEQ multiplex PCR, and TCRdb's table has in-frame clones only and misses some. The table lists under 110,000 clones, less than 85% of them singletons. The sample taken for sequencing was PBMCs. The receptor source for this set is a man aged 60-69 years in good health and CMV-seronegative.

The chain employs TRBV28 and TRBJ1-5; the D is unclear. Germline V gene data show CDR1 as MDHEN and CDR2 as SYDVKM. Trimming removed 3 bases at V and 7 bases at J, with 16 bases between. The CDR3 loop spans 15 amino acids. The CDR3 DNA sequence: TGTGCCAGCAGTTTTCGGGCAGGCGGGCAGCAGCCCCAGCATTTT. Translating gives CASSFRAGGQQPQHF.

The CDR3 protein is CASSYGSGAANQPQHF. DNA for the CDR3: TGTGCCAGCAGTTACGGGTCAGGGGCGGCGAATCAGCCCCAGCATTTT. The V gene is TRBV6-6, the J gene TRBJ1-5; possibly TRBD1 for D (6 bases). Trimming removed 2 bases at V and 4 bases at J, with 15 bases between. CDR1 is MNHNY and CDR2 is SVGAGI in the germline V gene (reference sequence). The CDR3 contains 16 residues.

The rearrangement uses TRBV2 and TRBJ1-2; D possibly corresponds to TRBD1 (6 bases). Germline V CDR1 and CDR2: SNHLY, FYNNEI. The germline V and J ends were trimmed by 8 bases and 2 bases, with 15 bases remaining between them. The CDR3 loop spans 14 amino acids. The CDR3 nucleotides are TGTGCCAGCCTCGGTCCGGGACAAAACTATGGCTACACCTTC. This codes for CASLGPGQNYGYTF.

The chain has TRBV7-9 and TRBJ2-3; maybe TRBD1 (7 bases). Germline CDR1 SEHNR, CDR2 FQNEAQ (reference sequence). V lost 3 bases to trimming and J lost 0 bases, with 13 bases between them. This CDR3 region has 16 residues. The CDR3: CASSLPRGESTDTQYF. CDR3 bases: TGTGCCAGCAGCTTGCCCAGGGGGGAAAGCACAGATACGCAGTATTTT.

There are a few counts of this clone. This chain links TRBV6-5 with TRBJ1-1, with a possible D match to TRBD1 (5 bases). This CDR3 is 15 amino acids long. Looked up from germline, CDR1 is MNHEY and CDR2 is SVGAGI. Trimming took off 0 bases at V and 3 bases at J, with 11 bases between the two ends. CDR3: CASSYSNRGDTEAFF. The CDR3 DNA is TGTGCCAGCAGTTACTCGAATAGGGGCGACACTGAAGCTTTCTTT.

The J gene is TRBJ2-2, the V gene TRBV7-9; perhaps TRBD1 as D (5 bases). The V gene lost 3 bases and the J gene lost 6 bases, with 11 bases spanning the gap. This CDR3 spans 14 amino acids. CDR1 SEHNR and CDR2 FQNEAQ come from the germline V gene (reference sequence). As DNA, the CDR3 is TGTGCCAGCAGCTTTGCCAGGGAAGCCGGGGAGCTGTTTTTT. It codes for CASSFAREAGELFF.

The sample holds one count of this clone. This sequence joins TRBV30 and TRBJ2-3; 9 bases align to TRBD1. The CDR3 contains 16 residues. The V gene's germline CDR1 is GTSNPN and CDR2 SVGIG (reference sequence). After removal of 4 bases from V and 3 bases from J, the junction contained 11 bases not matched to a gene. The CDR3 bases are TGTGCCTGGACGATCGGACAGGGGATGGGAACAGATACGCAGTATTTT. This encodes CAWTIGQGMGTDTQYF.

CDR3 sequence: CAIPSPAGGKDNEQFF. Written as DNA, the CDR3 is TGCGCCATCCCCTCCCCTGCAGGGGGCAAGGACAATGAGCAGTTCTTC. The chain couples TRBV4-3 to TRBJ2-1, with 8 bases matching TRBD1. This CDR3 contains 16 residues. Germline loops: CDR1 LGHNA, CDR2 YSLEER. The V and J ends lost 10 bases and 5 bases, in that order; junction bases with no gene match: 16.

The V gene is TRBV7-2, the J gene TRBJ2-3; a weak D match, TRBD1 (5 bases). This CDR3 region has 14 residues. The V and J ends lost 2 bases and 2 bases respectively, with 8 bases between them. Germline V gene data show CDR1 as SGHTA and CDR2 as FQGNSA. CDR3 bases: TGTGCCAGCAGCTTAAGGGGCCCCACAGATACGCAGTATTTT. It specifies CASSLRGPTDTQYF. The variable domain in full, completed from reference TRBV7-2 and TRBJ2-3, reads GAGVSQSPSNKVTEKGKDVELRCDPISGHTALYWYRQSLGQGLEFLIYFQGNSAPDKSGLPSDRFSAERTGGSVSTLTIQRTQQEDSAVYLCASSLRGPTDTQYFGPGTRLTVL.

This clone was recorded a few times. The chain recombines TRBV5-1 with TRBJ1-1; maybe TRBD1 (6 bases). The germline gives CDR1 SGHRS, CDR2 YFSETQ. Between the trimmed V and J ends, which lost 4 bases and 2 bases, there was a span of 12 bases. The CDR3 consists of 14 residues. In nucleotides, the CDR3 is TGCGCCAGCAGCGGGGGACAACCTAACACTGAAGCTTTCTTT. It translates to CASSGGQPNTEAFF.

The rearrangement joins TRBV29-1 to TRBJ1-1, with 8 bases identical to TRBD1. The CDR3 has 16 amino acids. J gave up 2 bases and V 7 bases, and 15 bases lay outside the gene matches. The germline CDR1 and CDR2 sequences are SQVTM and ANQGSEA. CDR3 loop: CSAPSPGGEINTEAFF. The CDR3 DNA is TGCAGCGCCCCAAGTCCAGGGGGCGAAATAAACACTGAAGCTTTCTTT.

This chain joins TRBV5-1 and TRBJ2-2; 15 positions agree with TRBD2. J lost 1 base, V lost 4 bases, and 5 bases had no gene match. CDR1 is SGHRS and CDR2 is YFSETQ in the germline V gene. This CDR3 has 18 amino acids. CDR3 sequence: CASSAGLAGGLNTGELFF. The CDR3 DNA reads TGCGCCAGCAGCGCCGGACTAGCGGGGGGGTTGAACACCGGGGAGCTGTTTTTT.

This clone was found a few times. The V and J genes are TRBV2 and TRBJ1-5, with D possibly being TRBD1 (6 bases). The germline gives CDR1 SNHLY, CDR2 FYNNEI. CDR3 size: 14 residues. V was shortened by 8 bases and J by 7 bases, with 18 bases between the two germline ends. CDR3: CASLPVGAGQPQHF. The DNA of the CDR3 is TGTGCCAGCCTCCCCGTGGGGGCCGGACAGCCCCAGCATTTT.

J is TRBJ2-7 and V is TRBV6-1; a weak D match, TRBD1 (5 bases). The CDR3 is 15 residues long. The V gene lost 4 bases and the J gene lost 0 bases, with 13 bases spanning the gap. CDR1 MNHNS and CDR2 SASEGT come from the germline V gene. DNA of the CDR3: TGTGCCAGCAGTGCCACAGGCTCTAGCTCCTACGAGCAGTACTTC. Amino acids: CASSATGSSSYEQYF.

This clone was picked up one time. V is TRBV4-3 and J is TRBJ2-6; no firm D call. The V and J ends lost 0 bases and 4 bases respectively, with 10 bases between them. Germline-derived CDR1 and CDR2 are LGHNA and YSLEER. The length of the CDR3 is 16 residues. This CDR3 is CASSQDLSGGANVLTF. The DNA for the CDR3 is TGCGCCAGCAGCCAAGATCTATCAGGAGGGGCCAACGTCCTGACTTTC.

The genes are TRBV15 and TRBJ1-3; D call uncertain. The ends were cut back, 3 bases at V and 7 bases at J, with 10 bases in the middle. CDR1 is LNHNV and CDR2 is YYDKDF in the germline V gene (reference sequence). CDR3 length: 13 residues. CDR3 loop: CATSRDSENTIYF. The CDR3, as DNA: TGTGCCACCAGCAGGGACTCTGAGAACACCATATATTTT.

The V call is TRBV7-9, the J call TRBJ2-1; D is ambiguous. Germline CDR1 reads SEHNR; CDR2 reads FQNEAQ (reference sequence). The CDR3 runs 13 residues. The V and J ends lost 1 base and 5 bases respectively, with 6 bases between them. CDR3 coding DNA: TGTGCCAGCAGCTTAGATACAGACAATGAGCAGTTCTTC. Encoded protein: CASSLDTDNEQFF.

In this sample, this clone turned up a few times. This chain connects TRBV10-3 to TRBJ2-2; maybe TRBD2 (8 bases). The germline V and J ends were trimmed by 11 bases and 2 bases, with 21 bases remaining between them. This CDR3 spans 16 amino acids. CDR1 and CDR2 from the germline V gene are ENHRY and SYGVKD. As DNA, the CDR3 is TGTGCCTCACAGGGGACTAGTCTAAGAAACACCGGGGAGCTGTTTTTT. Amino acid sequence: CASQGTSLRNTGELFF.

This chain uses TRBV19 with TRBJ1-5; tentatively, D is TRBD1 (5 bases). The germline V and J ends were trimmed by 1 base and 10 bases, with 8 bases remaining between them. The CDR3 extends over 12 amino acids. Germline CDR1 LNHDA, CDR2 SQIVND (reference sequence). The CDR3 sequence is CASSIGGLPQHF. The CDR3 DNA follows: TGTGCCAGTAGTATAGGGGGACTTCCCCAGCATTTT.

The rearrangement uses TRBV2 and TRBJ1-6; no definite D call. Germline V gene sequence: CDR1 SNHLY, CDR2 FYNNEI. Trimming removed 5 bases at V and 1 base at J, with 12 bases between. The CDR3 runs to 16 residues. CDR3: CASSQEVGSYNSPLHF. DNA of the CDR3: TGTGCCAGCAGTCAAGAAGTCGGTTCCTATAATTCACCCCTCCACTTT.